This T cell receptor (beta chain) was profiled in a study of cytotoxic CD8 clonotypes in ibrutinib-treated CLL. Points from the study as a whole: Public clonotypes occurred uncommonly; on treatment, they contracted or remained stable. Baseline-level clonality went beyond age-matched healthy donors and moved in step with circulating CD8+ T-cell counts. Baseline levels were approached again at progression, after clonality had risen at ibrutinib response.

Produced via immunoSEQ multiplex PCR; TCRdb's table is partial and in-frame only. Among about 200,000 clones listed, 65% to 80% were seen once. Germline V lookup: CDR1 SEHNR, CDR2 FQNEAQ (reference sequence). The CDR3 is 14 amino acids. Trimming removed 6 bases at V and 2 bases at J, with 12 bases between. This clone was picked up a small number of times. Its antigen is not known. The sequence was collected from a human donor with chronic lymphocytic leukemia. The V and J genes are TRBV7-9 and TRBJ2-3; tentatively, D is TRBD1 (5 bases). The sequenced sample was PBMCs, obtained after 12 months of ibrutinib treatment. The CDR3 coding sequence is TGTGCCAGCAGGCCCAGGGCCAACACAGATACGCAGTATTTT. Protein product: CASRPRANTDTQYF.